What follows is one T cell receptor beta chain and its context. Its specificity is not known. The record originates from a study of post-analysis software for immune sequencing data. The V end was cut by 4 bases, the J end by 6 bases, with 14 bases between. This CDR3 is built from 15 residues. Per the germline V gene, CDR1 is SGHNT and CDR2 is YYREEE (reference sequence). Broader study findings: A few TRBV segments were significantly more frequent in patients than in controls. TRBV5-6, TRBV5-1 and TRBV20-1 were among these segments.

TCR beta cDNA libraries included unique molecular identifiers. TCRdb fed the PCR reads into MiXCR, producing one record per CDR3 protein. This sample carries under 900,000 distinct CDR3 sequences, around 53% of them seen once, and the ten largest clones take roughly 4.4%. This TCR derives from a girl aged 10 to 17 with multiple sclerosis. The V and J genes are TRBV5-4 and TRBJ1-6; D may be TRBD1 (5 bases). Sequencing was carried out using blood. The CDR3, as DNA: TGTGCCAGCAGCCCTACGGGACGGAGTAATTCACCCCTCCACTTT. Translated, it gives CASSPTGRSNSPLHF.